The next 28 T cell receptor beta chains were all read from a single sample in a study of blood T cell repertoires in COVID-19. Data came from immunoSEQ multiplex PCR; TCRdb stores just in-frame clones and leaves some out. The sample yields under 200,000 clones, approximately 83% seen once. Sample: peripheral blood. The receptors derive from a woman aged 60-75 years with acute or convalescent COVID-19.

The rearrangement uses TRBV23-1 and TRBJ2-2; a possible D gene is TRBD1 (5 bases). TRBV23-1 counts as an open reading frame of uncertain function. Deletions cut 10 bases from V and 2 bases from J, with 11 bases between. This CDR3 is built from 13 residues. DNA for the CDR3: TGCGCCAACCCTAGGGGTAACACCGGGGAGCTGTTTTTT. Translating gives CANPRGNTGELFF.

V and J are TRBV29-1 and TRBJ2-7, with a possible D match to TRBD1 (5 bases). Between the trimmed V and J ends, which lost 0 bases and 4 bases, there was a span of 10 bases. CDR3 length: 13 amino acids. Germline CDR1 and CDR2: SQVTM and ANQGSEA. CDR3: CSVEDGQFYEQYF. The CDR3, as DNA: TGCAGCGTTGAAGATGGACAATTTTACGAGCAGTACTTC.

This chain connects TRBV19 to TRBJ2-2, with 7 bases lining up with TRBD2. The CDR3 totals 14 residues. V shed 5 bases, J shed 6 bases, and the junction held 6 bases outside the gene matches. Germline assignment: CDR1 LNHDA and CDR2 SQIVND (reference sequence). The CDR3 nucleotides read TGTGCCAGTAGTCAGCGGGGAGGGGCCGGGGAGCTGTTTTTT. This gives the protein CASSQRGGAGELFF.

The chain combines TRBV7-9 with TRBJ2-7, with 8 positions matching TRBD1. Per the germline V gene, CDR1 is SEHNR and CDR2 is FQNEAQ (reference sequence). The CDR3 runs to 12 residues. V lost 5 bases and J lost 7; bases outside the gene matches: 4. CDR3 amino acids: CASSATGDEQYF. The CDR3, as DNA: TGTGCCAGCAGCGCGACAGGGGATGAGCAGTACTTC.

V gene TRBV5-1 combines with J gene TRBJ1-6; possibly TRBD1 for D (5 bases). The CDR3 contains 14 residues. Trimming cost V 4 bases and J 11 bases, with 16 bases left between them. Germline-derived CDR1 and CDR2 are SGHRS and YFSETQ. The CDR3 sequence is CASSPNPQGAPLHF. The DNA of the CDR3 is TGCGCCAGCAGCCCAAACCCACAAGGGGCACCCCTCCACTTT.

The table lists this clone with a count of one. This rearrangement joins TRBV7-2 to TRBJ2-2; TRBD2 might be the D (6 bases). In germline, CDR1 is SGHTA, CDR2 FQGNSA. The ends were cut back, 0 bases at V and 7 bases at J, with 15 bases in the middle. CDR3 length equals 16 residues. This CDR3 is CASSLAPAGTGGELFF. CDR3 in DNA: TGTGCCAGCAGCTTAGCCCCGGCGGGGACTGGCGGGGAGCTGTTTTTT.

The chain recombines TRBV2 with TRBJ1-2; D is ambiguous. The germline V gene has CDR1 SNHLY and CDR2 FYNNEI. CDR3 length equals 13 residues. V lost 1 base and J 4 bases, leaving 7 bases between the germline ends. As DNA, the CDR3 is TGTGCCAGCAGTGAAGGGAGGGCCTATGGCTACACCTTC. This gives the protein CASSEGRAYGYTF.

This rearrangement joins TRBV19 to TRBJ2-3, with 7 positions matching TRBD1. The CDR3 is made up of 15 amino acids. The trim removed 1 base at V and 3 bases at J, leaving 4 bases unmatched. Germline CDR1 is LNHDA and CDR2 is SQIVND (reference sequence). In DNA, the CDR3 is TGTGCCAGTAGTATAGGACAGGGTGGGACAGATACGCAGTATTTT. This sequence encodes CASSIGQGGTDTQYF.

The chain carries TRBV19 and TRBJ2-5; 10 bases are shared with TRBD1. The CDR3 is 14 amino acids. Per germline, CDR1 LNHDA and CDR2 SQIVND (reference sequence). V dropped 9 bases and J dropped 1; count of bases not matched to a gene: 5. CDR3 amino acids: CASKDRGRQETQYF. In DNA, the CDR3 is TGTGCCAGCAAAGACAGGGGGCGCCAAGAGACCCAGTACTTC.

V gene TRBV24-1 combines with J gene TRBJ1-2; TRBD1 matches 10 bases. The ends lost 5 bases at V and 5 bases at J; junction bases unmatched: 10. This CDR3 has 16 amino acids. Per the germline V gene, CDR1 is KGHDR and CDR2 is SFDVKD. The CDR3 reads CATSGPPGQGSYGYTF. CDR3 nucleotides: TGTGCCACCAGTGGGCCTCCGGGACAGGGGAGTTATGGCTACACCTTC.

The rearrangement uses TRBV28 and TRBJ1-5; D is unclear. V dropped 3 bases and J dropped 7 bases, with 7 bases sitting between them. There are 12 residues in the CDR3. CDR1 is MDHEN, CDR2 SYDVKM, per germline. CDR3 in DNA: TGTGCCAGCAGTTTTATCCGGCAGCCCCAGCATTTT. As protein: CASSFIRQPQHF.

V is TRBV29-1 and J is TRBJ1-2, with a tentative D call TRBD1 (5 bases). V was pared by 0 bases and J by 5 bases, with 10 bases between. Germline values: CDR1 SQVTM, CDR2 ANQGSEA. The CDR3 is made up of 13 amino acids. The CDR3 nucleotides read TGCAGCGTTGAAGATCAGACAGCGTATGGCTACACCTTC. The encoded protein is CSVEDQTAYGYTF. Together with reference TRBV29-1 and TRBJ1-2, the CDR3 gives the full variable domain: SAVISQKPSRDICQRGTSLTIQCQVDSQVTMMFWYRQQPGQSLTLIATANQGSEATYESGFVIDKFPISRPNLTFSTLTVSNMSPEDSSIYLCSVEDQTAYGYTFGSGTRLTVV.

The chain carries TRBV2 and TRBJ2-3; D possibly corresponds to TRBD1 (6 bases). The V gene's germline CDR1 is SNHLY and CDR2 FYNNEI. The CDR3 contains 14 residues. Trimming shortened V by 4 bases and J by 2 bases, and 10 bases separated the two germline ends. The CDR3 nucleotides read TGTGCCAGCAGTGTTCTGGGGGCCACAGATACGCAGTATTTT. Its translation: CASSVLGATDTQYF.

V usage is TRBV6-5 and J usage is TRBJ2-5, with TRBD2 identical over 9 bases. The V segment lost 4 bases and the J segment 5 bases; nucleotides outside the gene matches: 5. This CDR3 is 14 amino acids long. Germline CDR1 is MNHEY and CDR2 is SVGAGI. The CDR3 loop reads CASSLAGGHETQYF. In DNA, the CDR3 is TGTGCCAGCAGTTTGGCGGGGGGGCATGAGACCCAGTACTTC.

The chain has TRBV19 and TRBJ1-1, with D unclear. The V end was cut by 1 base, the J end by 4 bases, with 10 bases between. CDR1 LNHDA and CDR2 SQIVND come from the germline V gene (reference sequence). The CDR3 extends over 14 amino acids. The CDR3 here is CASSIGGGSTEAFF. The CDR3 DNA reads as TGTGCCAGTAGTATAGGGGGAGGTAGCACTGAAGCTTTCTTT.

J is TRBJ1-2 and V is TRBV6-5; tentative D call: TRBD1 (5 bases). The CDR3 is 14 residues long. Germline values: CDR1 MNHEY, CDR2 SVGAGI. The V gene lost 4 bases and the J gene lost 7 bases, with 16 bases spanning the gap. Here the CDR3 DNA reads TGTGCCAGCAGTTGCTCGACGTGGGGCTGTGGCTACACCTTC. It codes for CASSCSTWGCGYTF.

This clone came up once. The chain is built from TRBV18 and TRBJ2-3; tentatively, D is TRBD1 (5 bases). CDR1 is KGHSH and CDR2 is LQKENI in the germline V gene. V gave up 2 bases and J gave up 5 bases, with 11 bases separating them. There are 14 residues in the CDR3. The CDR3 spells CASSPGASRDTQYF. The CDR3 region has the DNA TGTGCCAGCTCACCAGGGGCATCAAGAGATACGCAGTATTTT. Variable domain in full (rest from reference TRBV18 and TRBJ2-3): NAGVMQNPRHLVRRRGQEARLRCSPMKGHSHVYWYRQLPEEGLKFMVYLQKENIIDESGMPKERFSAEFPKEGPSILRIQQVVRGDSAAYFCASSPGASRDTQYFGPGTRLTVL.

This sequence joins TRBV10-3 and TRBJ1-6; D unclear. This CDR3 region has 15 residues. V was pared by 6 bases and J by 0 bases, with 9 bases between. The germline V gene has CDR1 ENHRY and CDR2 SYGVKD. This chain's CDR3 is CAIRRSSSYNSPLHF. CDR3 coding DNA: TGTGCCATCAGACGATCGAGCTCCTATAATTCACCCCTCCACTTT.

This chain uses TRBV7-2 with TRBJ2-5; TRBD2 is a possible D gene (5 bases). Looked up from germline, CDR1 is SGHTA and CDR2 is FQGNSA. V lost 5 bases, J lost 7 bases, and 23 bases lay in between. The CDR3 covers 16 residues. CDR3 bases: TGTGCCAGCAGCATCCGACTACCCAGGTCAATAGGGACCCAGTACTTC. This codes for CASSIRLPRSIGTQYF.

V gene TRBV2 combines with J gene TRBJ2-3, with 14 nucleotides matching TRBD2. Germline assignment: CDR1 SNHLY and CDR2 FYNNEI. The trim removed 4 bases at V and 4 bases at J, leaving 4 bases unmatched. The CDR3 is made up of 16 amino acids. As DNA, the CDR3 is TGTGCCAGCAGTGCTCTGACTAGCGGGGGGGCAGATACGCAGTATTTT. Amino acid sequence: CASSALTSGGADTQYF. Complete variable domain (other parts from reference TRBV2 and TRBJ2-3): EPEVTQTPSHQVTQMGQEVILRCVPISNHLYFYWYRQILGQKVEFLVSFYNNEISEKSEIFDDQFSVERPDGSNFTLKIRSTKLEDSAMYFCASSALTSGGADTQYFGPGTRLTVL.

This clone has only one observation. The chain links TRBV28 to TRBJ2-5; 13 bases are shared with TRBD2. CDR3 length: 16 amino acids. V was clipped by 2 bases and J by 3 bases; unmatched bases: 3. The germline V gene encodes CDR1 MDHEN and CDR2 SYDVKM. CDR3 nucleotide sequence: TGTGCCAGCAGTTTAATACTAGCGGGGGGGAAAGAGACCCAGTACTTC. It specifies CASSLILAGGKETQYF.

This chain links TRBV21-1 with TRBJ1-5. TRBV21-1 represents a pseudogene. The CDR3 has 18 amino acids. The DNA of the CDR3 is TGTGCCAGCAGCAAGGCGAAAAGAACTCAACTCCTAGCCCAGCCCCAGCATTTT. It is translated as CASSKAKRTQLLAQPQHF.

The chain links TRBV6-2 or TRBV6-3 to TRBJ2-5; 14 nucleotides align to TRBD2. With 4 bases clipped from V and 1 base from J, the junction kept 14 bases outside the gene matches. The CDR3 has 20 amino acids. Germline V gene lookup returns CDR1 MNHEY and CDR2 SVGEGT. The CDR3, as DNA: TGTGCCAGCAGTTCACCATTCCTCGGACTAGCGGGGGGCCTCCAAGAGACCCAGTACTTC. It encodes CASSSPFLGLAGGLQETQYF.

The rearrangement uses TRBV6-4 and TRBJ2-2; 10 nucleotides match TRBD1. V gave up 4 bases and J gave up 3 bases; unmatched junction bases: 8. Germline V lookup: CDR1 MRHNA, CDR2 SNTAGT. This CDR3 comprises 17 residues. The CDR3 region has the DNA TGTGCCAGCAGTGTTGGTTCGGGACAGGGGTACACCGGGGAGCTGTTTTTT. This translates into CASSVGSGQGYTGELFF.

The chain carries TRBV18 and TRBJ1-5, with 7 bases lining up with TRBD1. Per germline, CDR1 KGHSH and CDR2 LQKENI. The CDR3 contains 15 residues. V was clipped by 5 bases and J by 7 bases; unmatched bases: 11. The CDR3 sequence: CASSSESGGQQPQHF. The CDR3 coding sequence is TGTGCCAGCTCAAGCGAGTCAGGGGGACAACAGCCCCAGCATTTT.

The chain employs TRBV3-1 (or the pseudogene TRBV3-2) and TRBJ2-7, with a possible D match to TRBD2 (7 bases). The CDR3 runs 14 residues. Germline CDR1 reads LGHDT; CDR2 reads YNNKEL (reference sequence). Trimming left V 6 bases short and J 3 bases short, with 15 bases between. The CDR3 DNA follows: TGTGCCAGCAGACTAGGGGGGAGGGACTACGAGCAGTACTTC. Translated: CASRLGGRDYEQYF.

The V and J genes are TRBV7-6 and TRBJ2-5; TRBD1 agrees at 8 bases. This CDR3 region has 15 residues. Germline CDR1 reads SGHVS; CDR2 reads FNYEAQ. The V gene end was trimmed by 1 base and the J gene end by 1 base; junction bases not matched to a gene: 2. The CDR3 sequence: CASSLEGQAQETQYF. The CDR3 nucleotides are TGTGCCAGCAGCTTAGAGGGACAGGCCCAAGAGACCCAGTACTTC.

This chain uses TRBV6-5 with TRBJ2-3, with no clear D. This CDR3 contains 16 residues. Trimming left V 1 base short and J 1 base short, with 12 bases between. The V gene's germline CDR1 is MNHEY and CDR2 SVGAGI. The CDR3 spells CASSYLGTMGTDTQYF. The CDR3 nucleotides are TGTGCCAGCAGTTACTTGGGCACGATGGGCACAGATACGCAGTATTTT.